The 2 T cell receptor beta chains in this list originate from one sample, sequenced in a study of OX40 agonist ivuxolimab in advanced cancers. Sequenced by immunoSEQ multiplex PCR; TCRdb stores in-frame clones only, minus some. This table has 5,500 to 7,000 clones, around 77% appearing once. This material consisted of CD4+ or CD8+ T cells sorted from blood, taken in a trial of the OX40 agonist ivuxolimab. These receptors were collected from an adult with an advanced solid tumor such as melanoma, head and neck, liver or kidney cancer.

The chain uses TRBV11-2 and TRBJ1-5; no definite D call. The germline V and J ends were trimmed by 6 bases and 4 bases, with 13 bases remaining between them. This CDR3 is built from 14 residues. Germline values: CDR1 SGHAT, CDR2 FQNNGV. CDR3 coding DNA: TGTGCCAGCAGTCCCGGGATAGGGAATCAGCCCCAGCATTTT. The encoded protein is CASSPGIGNQPQHF.

The V gene is TRBV7-9, the J gene TRBJ1-1; the D is unclear. CDR3 length equals 15 residues. Germline V lookup: CDR1 SEHNR, CDR2 FQNEAQ (reference sequence). The V and J ends lost 2 bases and 1 base respectively, with 11 bases between them. The CDR3 loop reads CASSLRLSANTEAFF. CDR3 nucleotides: TGTGCCAGCAGCTTAAGGCTGAGCGCGAACACTGAAGCTTTCTTT.